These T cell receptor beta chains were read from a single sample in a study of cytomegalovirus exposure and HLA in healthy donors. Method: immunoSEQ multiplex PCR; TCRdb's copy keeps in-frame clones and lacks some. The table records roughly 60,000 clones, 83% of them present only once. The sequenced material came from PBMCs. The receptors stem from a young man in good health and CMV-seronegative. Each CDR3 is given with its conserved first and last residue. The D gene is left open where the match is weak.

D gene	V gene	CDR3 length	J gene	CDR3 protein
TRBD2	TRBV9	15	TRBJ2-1	CASSVGPSGGDEQFF
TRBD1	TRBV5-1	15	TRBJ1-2	CASSLGGQAAYGYTF
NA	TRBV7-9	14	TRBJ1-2	CASSIGGGFHGYTF
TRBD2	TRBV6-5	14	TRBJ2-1	CASSRLAQNNEQFF
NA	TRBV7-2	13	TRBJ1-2	CASTPDRLYGYTF
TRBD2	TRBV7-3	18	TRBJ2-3	CASSPGTSGGSSTDTQYF
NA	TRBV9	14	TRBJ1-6	CASSTGGGLTPLHF
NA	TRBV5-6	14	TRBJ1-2	CASSLGGYSVVYTF
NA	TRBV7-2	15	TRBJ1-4	CASSPRRGGGEKLFF
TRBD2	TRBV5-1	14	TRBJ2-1	CASRPAGGYNEQFF
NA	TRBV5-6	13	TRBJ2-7	CASSRTYSYEQYF
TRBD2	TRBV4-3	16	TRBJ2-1	CASNLGGLAGGSEQFF
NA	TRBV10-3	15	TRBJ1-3	CAISETGTTGNTIYF
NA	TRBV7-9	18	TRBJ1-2	CASSLGGRVGVQGYGYTF
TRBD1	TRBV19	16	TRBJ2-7	CASSMRVGQGSYEQYF
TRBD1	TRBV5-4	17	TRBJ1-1	CASSFSPGQGAYTEAFF
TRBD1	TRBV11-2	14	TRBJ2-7	CASSLEQGANEQYF
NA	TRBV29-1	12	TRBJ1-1	CSVGGGYTEAFF